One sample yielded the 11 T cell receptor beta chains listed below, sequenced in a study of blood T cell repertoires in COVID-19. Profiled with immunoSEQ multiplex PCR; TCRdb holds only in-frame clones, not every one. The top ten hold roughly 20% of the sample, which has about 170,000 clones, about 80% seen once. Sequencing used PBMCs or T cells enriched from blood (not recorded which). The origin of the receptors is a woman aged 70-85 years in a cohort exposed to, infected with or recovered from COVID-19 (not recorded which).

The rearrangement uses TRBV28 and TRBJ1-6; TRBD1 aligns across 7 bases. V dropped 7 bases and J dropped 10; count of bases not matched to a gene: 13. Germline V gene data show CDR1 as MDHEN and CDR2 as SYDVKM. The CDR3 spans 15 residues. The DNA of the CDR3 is TGTGCCAGCACCATCTTTACAGGGGTGGGATCACCCCTCCACTTT. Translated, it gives CASTIFTGVGSPLHF.

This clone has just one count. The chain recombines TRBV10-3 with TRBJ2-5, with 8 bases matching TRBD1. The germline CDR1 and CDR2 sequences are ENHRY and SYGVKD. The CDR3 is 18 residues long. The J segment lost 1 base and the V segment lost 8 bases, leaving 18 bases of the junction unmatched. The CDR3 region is CAIVPGAPSGGFQETQYF. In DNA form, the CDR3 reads TGTGCCATCGTCCCTGGGGCACCTTCAGGGGGCTTCCAAGAGACCCAGTACTTC.

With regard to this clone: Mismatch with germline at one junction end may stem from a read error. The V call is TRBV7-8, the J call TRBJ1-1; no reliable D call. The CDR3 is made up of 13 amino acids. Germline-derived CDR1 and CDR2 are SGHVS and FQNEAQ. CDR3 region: CASSLGFDTESFF. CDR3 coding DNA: TGTGCCAGCAGCTTAGGCTTTGACACTGAATCTTTCTTT.

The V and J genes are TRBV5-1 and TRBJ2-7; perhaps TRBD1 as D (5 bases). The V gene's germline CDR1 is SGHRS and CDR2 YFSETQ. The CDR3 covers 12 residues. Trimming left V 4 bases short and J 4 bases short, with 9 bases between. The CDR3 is CASSRGGYEQYF. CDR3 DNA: TGCGCCAGCAGCAGGGGTGGATACGAGCAGTACTTC.

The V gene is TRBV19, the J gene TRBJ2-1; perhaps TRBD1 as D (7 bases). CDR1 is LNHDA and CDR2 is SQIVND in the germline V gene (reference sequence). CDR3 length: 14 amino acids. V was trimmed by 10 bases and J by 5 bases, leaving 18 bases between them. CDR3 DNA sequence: TGTGCCACTAGGCCTCAGGGGGGAAACAATGAGCAGTTCTTC. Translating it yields CATRPQGGNNEQFF.

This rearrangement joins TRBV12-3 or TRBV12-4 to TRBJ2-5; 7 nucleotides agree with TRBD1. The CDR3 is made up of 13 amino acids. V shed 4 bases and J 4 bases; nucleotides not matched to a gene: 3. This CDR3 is CASSSQGTETQYF. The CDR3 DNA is TGTGCCAGCAGTTCACAGGGGACAGAGACCCAGTACTTC.

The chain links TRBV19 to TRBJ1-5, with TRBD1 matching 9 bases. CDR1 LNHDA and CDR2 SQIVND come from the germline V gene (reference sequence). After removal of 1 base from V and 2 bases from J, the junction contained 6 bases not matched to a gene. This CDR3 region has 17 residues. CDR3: CASSIVRDRDGNQPQHF. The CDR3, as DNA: TGTGCCAGTAGTATAGTCCGGGACAGGGATGGCAATCAGCCCCAGCATTTT. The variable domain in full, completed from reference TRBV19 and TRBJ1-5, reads DGGITQSPKYLFRKEGQNVTLSCEQNLNHDAMYWYRQDPGQGLRLIYYSQIVNDFQKGDIAEGYSVSREKKESFPLTVTSAQKNPTAFYLCASSIVRDRDGNQPQHFGDGTRLSIL.

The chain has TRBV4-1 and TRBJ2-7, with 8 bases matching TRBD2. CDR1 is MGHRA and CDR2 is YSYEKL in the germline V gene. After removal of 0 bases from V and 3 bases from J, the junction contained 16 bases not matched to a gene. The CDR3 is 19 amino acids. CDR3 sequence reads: CASSQEYTSGDFRDYEQYF. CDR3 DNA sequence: TGCGCCAGCAGCCAAGAGTACACTAGCGGCGATTTTCGGGACTACGAGCAGTACTTC.

CDR3 DNA: TGCGCCAGCAGCTTGCGGCTAGCGGGGGACACAGATACGCAGTATTTT. Its translation is CASSLRLAGDTDTQYF. The chain links TRBV5-1 to TRBJ2-3, with 10 bases fitting TRBD2. The junction had 4 bases not matched to a gene; V was cut back by 1 base and J by 2 bases. Per the germline V gene, CDR1 is SGHRS and CDR2 is YFSETQ. The CDR3 sequence is 16 residues long.

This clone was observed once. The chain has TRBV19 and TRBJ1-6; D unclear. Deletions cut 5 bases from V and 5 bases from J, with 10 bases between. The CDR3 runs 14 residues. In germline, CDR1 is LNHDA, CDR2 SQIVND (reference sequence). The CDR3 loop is CASSAAVHNSPLHF. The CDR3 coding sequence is TGTGCCAGTAGTGCGGCGGTCCATAATTCACCCCTCCACTTT. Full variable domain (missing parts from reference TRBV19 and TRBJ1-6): DGGITQSPKYLFRKEGQNVTLSCEQNLNHDAMYWYRQDPGQGLRLIYYSQIVNDFQKGDIAEGYSVSREKKESFPLTVTSAQKNPTAFYLCASSAAVHNSPLHFGNGTRLTVT.

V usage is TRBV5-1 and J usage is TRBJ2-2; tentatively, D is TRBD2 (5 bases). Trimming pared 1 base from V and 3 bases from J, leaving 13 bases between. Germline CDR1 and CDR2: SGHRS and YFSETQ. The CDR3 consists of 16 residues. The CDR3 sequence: CASSLLSGPDTGELFF. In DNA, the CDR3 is TGCGCCAGCAGCTTGTTGAGCGGCCCCGACACCGGGGAGCTGTTTTTT.